This T cell receptor (beta chain) was documented in a study of breast tumors, draining lymph nodes, adjacent tissues (dated by TCRdb to 2016 to 2018). With regard to the full study: In breast cancer patients, the study compared the TCR beta repertoires of tumor, adjacent nontumor tissue and axillary lymph nodes. In human breast cancer, the study set out to assess how tumor, surrounding tissue and draining lymph node repertoires relate to one another and whether T cells might be exchanged between them. What the study reported, not specific to this receptor: Rather than being directly demonstrated, the conclusion that tumor T cells originate in lymph nodes was presented as consistent with a hypothesis. Tumor T-cell repertoires showed less diversity than lymph node repertoires and more diversity than nontumor tissue repertoires, and tumor T-cell repertoires showed preferential V and J gene usage. The data were considered consistent with most tumor T cells being derived from the lymph node and subsequently expanding within tumor tissue. In luminal-like breast cancer, tumor and nontumor tissue repertoires resembled each other significantly more than in basal-like breast cancer.

In its sample, this clonotype was seen many times. The antigen it binds to is not known. No qualities accompany the bases; no much larger clone lies one base away. Reading the germline V gene gives CDR1 MNHNS and CDR2 SASEGT. The CDR3 runs 15 residues from the cysteine to the phenylalanine. CDR3 DNA only is kept here, 45 bases in frame from base 1. V lost 5 bases and J lost 3 bases, and the count of bases not matched to a germline gene is 5. The sequencer was an Illumina HiSeq 2000. TCR beta chain libraries were generated through multiplex PCR amplification. The amplified TCR beta chain products were analyzed by high-throughput sequencing. In-frame beta chains were kept once TCRdb had trimmed the public reads at Q25 with fastp and called clones with MiXCR. Every entry covers one CDR3 protein and lists the most common genes and DNA from its rows. The sample has some 49,000 distinct CDR3 sequences on record, more than 20% of them singletons. The biggest ten clones account for around 8.5% of the sample.

Source material: breast tumor tissue. Recombination connected TRBV6-1 to TRBJ1-3; 9 central bases correspond to TRBD1. The sequence came from a female donor with breast cancer. Some clones in this sample may be carry-over from other donors' samples. The CDR3 region: CASSYTGGIGNTIYF. The DNA sequence reads TGTGCCAGCAGTTATACAGGGGGCATTGGAAACACCATATATTTT.